This T cell receptor (beta chain) stems from a study of shared clonotypes between healthy human individuals. The method was immunoSEQ multiplex PCR; TCRdb's version includes in-frame clones alone and lacks a portion of them. Of about 1 million clones listed, around 76% are singletons. CDR3 length: 15 residues. Between the trimmed V and J ends, which lost 2 bases and 4 bases, there was a span of 14 bases. Germline CDR1 reads MGHRA; CDR2 reads YSYEKL. The sequenced sample was memory CD4+ T cells sorted from blood. The subset was: CD45RA-negative fraction. This TCR was recovered from a man aged 18 to 29 in good health. This chain uses TRBV4-1 with TRBJ2-5, with D tentatively TRBD2 (7 bases). The CDR3 here is CASSQIGGGRETQYF. DNA of the CDR3: TGCGCCAGCAGCCAAATTGGGGGGGGCCGAGAGACCCAGTACTTC.